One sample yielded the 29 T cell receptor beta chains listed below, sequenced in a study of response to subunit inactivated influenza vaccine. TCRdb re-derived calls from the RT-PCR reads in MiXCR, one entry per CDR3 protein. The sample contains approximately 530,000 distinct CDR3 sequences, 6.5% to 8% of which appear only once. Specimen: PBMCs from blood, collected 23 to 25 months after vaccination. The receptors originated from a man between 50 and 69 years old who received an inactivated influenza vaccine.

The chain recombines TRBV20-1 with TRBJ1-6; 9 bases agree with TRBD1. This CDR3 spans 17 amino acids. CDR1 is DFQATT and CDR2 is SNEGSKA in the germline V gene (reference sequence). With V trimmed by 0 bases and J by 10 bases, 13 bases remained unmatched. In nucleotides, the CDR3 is TGCAGTGCTAGAGATCTTATTCGGGACAGGGCGGACTCACCCCTCCACTTT. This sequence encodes CSARDLIRDRADSPLHF.

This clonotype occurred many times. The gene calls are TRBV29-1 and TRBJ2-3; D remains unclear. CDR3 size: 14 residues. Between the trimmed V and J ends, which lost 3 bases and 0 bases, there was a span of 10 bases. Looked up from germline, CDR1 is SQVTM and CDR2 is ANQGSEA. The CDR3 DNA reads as TGCAGCGTTGATTCGAGCTATAGCACAGATACGCAGTATTTT. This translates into CSVDSSYSTDTQYF.

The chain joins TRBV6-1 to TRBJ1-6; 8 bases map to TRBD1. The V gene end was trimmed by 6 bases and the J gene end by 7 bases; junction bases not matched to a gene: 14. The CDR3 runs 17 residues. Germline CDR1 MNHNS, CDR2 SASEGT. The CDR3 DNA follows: TGTGCCAGCAGAACCGATTTGACAGGGGTAAGGAATTCACCCCTCCACTTT. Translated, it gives CASRTDLTGVRNSPLHF.

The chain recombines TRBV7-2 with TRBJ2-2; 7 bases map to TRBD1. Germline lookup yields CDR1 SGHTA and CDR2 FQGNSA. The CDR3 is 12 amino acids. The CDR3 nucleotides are TGTGGATCGGGACAGTACACCGGGGAGCTGTTTTTT. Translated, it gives CGSGQYTGELFF.

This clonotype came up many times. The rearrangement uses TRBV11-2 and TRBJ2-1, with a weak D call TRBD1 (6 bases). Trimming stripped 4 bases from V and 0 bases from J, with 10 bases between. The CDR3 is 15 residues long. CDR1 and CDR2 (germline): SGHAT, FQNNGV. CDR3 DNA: TGTGCCAGCAGCTCCCAAGGGGGCTCCTACAATGAGCAGTTCTTC. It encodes CASSSQGGSYNEQFF.

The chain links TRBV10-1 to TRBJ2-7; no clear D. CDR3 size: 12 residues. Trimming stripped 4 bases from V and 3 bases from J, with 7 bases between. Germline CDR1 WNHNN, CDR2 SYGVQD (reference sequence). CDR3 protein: CASSGNFYEQYF. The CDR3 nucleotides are TGCGCCAGCAGTGGGAATTTCTACGAGCAGTACTTC.

The CDR3 DNA follows: TGCAGTCCGAGGCAGGGGGAGATAGATGGCTACACCTTC. Translation: CSPRQGEIDGYTF. The chain joins TRBV20-1 to TRBJ1-2, with 7 nucleotides matching TRBD1. CDR3 size: 13 residues. Germline values: CDR1 DFQATT, CDR2 SNEGSKA (reference sequence). Trimming removed 8 bases from V and 6 bases from J; junction bases left unmatched: 12.

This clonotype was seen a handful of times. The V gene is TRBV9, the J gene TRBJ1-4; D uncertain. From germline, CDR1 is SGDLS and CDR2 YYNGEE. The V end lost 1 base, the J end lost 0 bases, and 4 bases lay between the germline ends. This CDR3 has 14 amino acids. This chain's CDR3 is CASSVQATNEKLFF. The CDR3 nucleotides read TGTGCCAGCAGCGTACAAGCAACTAATGAAAAACTGTTTTTT.

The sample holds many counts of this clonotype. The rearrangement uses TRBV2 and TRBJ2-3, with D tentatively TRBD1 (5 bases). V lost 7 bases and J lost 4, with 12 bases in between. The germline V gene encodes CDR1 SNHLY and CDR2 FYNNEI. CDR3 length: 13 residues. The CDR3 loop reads CASKIQGADTQYF. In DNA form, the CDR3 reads TGTGCCAGCAAGATTCAGGGCGCAGATACGCAGTATTTT.

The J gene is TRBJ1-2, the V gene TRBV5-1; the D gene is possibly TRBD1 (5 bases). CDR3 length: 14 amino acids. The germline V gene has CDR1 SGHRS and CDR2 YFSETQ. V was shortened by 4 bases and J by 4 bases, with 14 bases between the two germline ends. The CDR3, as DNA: TGCGCCAGCAGCAGGCCAGGGAGTGGCTATGGCTACACCTTC. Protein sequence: CASSRPGSGYGYTF.

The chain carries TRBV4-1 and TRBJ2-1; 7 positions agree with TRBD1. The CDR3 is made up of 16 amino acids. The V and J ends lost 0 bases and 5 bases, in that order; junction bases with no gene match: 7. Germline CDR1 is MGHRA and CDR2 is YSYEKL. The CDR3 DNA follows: TGCGCCAGCAGCCAAGAACAGGGGAAGTTACACAATGAGCAGTTCTTC. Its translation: CASSQEQGKLHNEQFF.

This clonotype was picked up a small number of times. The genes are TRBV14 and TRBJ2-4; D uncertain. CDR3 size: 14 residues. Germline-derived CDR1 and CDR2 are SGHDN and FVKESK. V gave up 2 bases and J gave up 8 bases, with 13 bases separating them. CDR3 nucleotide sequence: TGTGCCAGCAGCCAAACCGACCGGCGAGACATTCAGTACTTC. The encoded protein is CASSQTDRRDIQYF.

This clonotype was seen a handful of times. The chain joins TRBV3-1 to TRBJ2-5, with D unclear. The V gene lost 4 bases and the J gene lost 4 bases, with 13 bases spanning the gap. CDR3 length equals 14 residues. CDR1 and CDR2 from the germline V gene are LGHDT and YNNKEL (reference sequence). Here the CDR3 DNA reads TGTGCCAGCAGCCCCCGGGTAGGTCCAGAGACCCAGTACTTC. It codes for CASSPRVGPETQYF.

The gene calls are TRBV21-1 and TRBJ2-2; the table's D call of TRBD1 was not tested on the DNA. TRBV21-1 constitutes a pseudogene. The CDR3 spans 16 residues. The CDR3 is CASSPGRTGVTGELFF. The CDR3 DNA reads TGTGCCAGCAGCCCGGGCCGGACAGGGGTAACCGGGGAGCTGTTTTTT.

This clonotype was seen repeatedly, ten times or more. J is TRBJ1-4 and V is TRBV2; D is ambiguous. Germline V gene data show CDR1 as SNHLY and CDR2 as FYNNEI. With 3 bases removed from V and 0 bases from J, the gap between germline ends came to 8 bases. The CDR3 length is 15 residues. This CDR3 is CASSEVASTNEKLFF. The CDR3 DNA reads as TGTGCCAGCAGTGAGGTCGCTTCAACTAATGAAAAACTGTTTTTT.

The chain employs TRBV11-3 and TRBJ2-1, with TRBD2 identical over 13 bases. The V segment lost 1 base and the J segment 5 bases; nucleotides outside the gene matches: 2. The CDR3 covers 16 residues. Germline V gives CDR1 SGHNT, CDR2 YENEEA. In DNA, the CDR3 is TGTGCCAGCAGCTTAGTACTAGCGGGAGGGAACAATGAGCAGTTCTTC. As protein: CASSLVLAGGNNEQFF. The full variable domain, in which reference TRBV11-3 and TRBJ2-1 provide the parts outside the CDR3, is EAGVVQSPRYKIIEKKQPVAFWCNPISGHNTLYWYLQNLGQGPELLIRYENEEAVDDSQLPKDRFSAERLKGVDSTLKIQPAELGDSAVYLCASSLVLAGGNNEQFFGPGTRLTVL.

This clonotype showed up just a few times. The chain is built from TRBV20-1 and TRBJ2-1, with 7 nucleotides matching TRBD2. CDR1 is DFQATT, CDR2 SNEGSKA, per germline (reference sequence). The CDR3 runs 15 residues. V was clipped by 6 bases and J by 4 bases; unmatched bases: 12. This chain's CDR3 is CSAAPASGQYNEQFF. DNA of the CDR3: TGCAGTGCCGCCCCGGCTAGCGGCCAGTACAATGAGCAGTTCTTC.

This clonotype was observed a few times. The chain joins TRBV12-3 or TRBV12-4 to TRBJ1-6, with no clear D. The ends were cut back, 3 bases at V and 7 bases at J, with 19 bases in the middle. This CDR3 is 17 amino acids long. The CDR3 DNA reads TGTGCCAGCAGTTTGGGAAGGCTACAGTCCTTCAATTCACCCCTCCACTTT. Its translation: CASSLGRLQSFNSPLHF.

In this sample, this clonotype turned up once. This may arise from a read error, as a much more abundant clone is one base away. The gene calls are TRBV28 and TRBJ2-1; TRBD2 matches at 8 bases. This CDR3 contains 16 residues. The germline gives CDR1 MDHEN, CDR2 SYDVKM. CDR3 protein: CASSFSTSGYYNVQFF. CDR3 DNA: TGTGCCAGCAGTTTCTCTACTAGCGGATATTACAATGTGCAGTTCTTC.

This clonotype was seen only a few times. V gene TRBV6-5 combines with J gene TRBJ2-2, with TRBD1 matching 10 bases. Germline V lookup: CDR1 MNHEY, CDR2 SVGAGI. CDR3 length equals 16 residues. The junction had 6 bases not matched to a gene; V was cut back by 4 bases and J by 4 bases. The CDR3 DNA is TGTGCCAGCAGTTCCCGACAGGGGGCTGTCACCGGGGAGCTGTTTTTT. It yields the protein CASSSRQGAVTGELFF.

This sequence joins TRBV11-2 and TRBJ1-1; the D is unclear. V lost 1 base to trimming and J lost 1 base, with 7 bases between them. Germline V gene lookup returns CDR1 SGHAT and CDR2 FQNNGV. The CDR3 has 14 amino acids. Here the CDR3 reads CASSLAATNTEAFF. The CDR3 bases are TGTGCCAGCAGCTTAGCGGCAACGAACACTGAAGCTTTCTTT.

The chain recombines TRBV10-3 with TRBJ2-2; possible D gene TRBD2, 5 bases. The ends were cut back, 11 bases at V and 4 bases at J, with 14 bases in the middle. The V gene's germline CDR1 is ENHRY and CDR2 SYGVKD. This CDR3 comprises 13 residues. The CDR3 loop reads CASVGATTGELFF. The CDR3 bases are TGTGCCTCCGTGGGAGCGACCACCGGGGAGCTGTTTTTT.

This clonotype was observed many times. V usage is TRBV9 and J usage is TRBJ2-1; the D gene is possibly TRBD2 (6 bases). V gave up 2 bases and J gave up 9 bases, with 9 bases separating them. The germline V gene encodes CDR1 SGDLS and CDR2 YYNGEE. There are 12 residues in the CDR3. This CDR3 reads CASSVRGGEQFF. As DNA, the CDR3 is TGTGCCAGCAGCGTCCGGGGAGGTGAGCAGTTCTTC.

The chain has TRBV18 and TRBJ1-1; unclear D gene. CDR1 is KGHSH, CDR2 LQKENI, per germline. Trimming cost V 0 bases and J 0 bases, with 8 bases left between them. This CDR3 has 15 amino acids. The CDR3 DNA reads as TGTGCCAGCTCACCACCTGCGGGTATGAACACTGAAGCTTTCTTT. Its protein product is CASSPPAGMNTEAFF.

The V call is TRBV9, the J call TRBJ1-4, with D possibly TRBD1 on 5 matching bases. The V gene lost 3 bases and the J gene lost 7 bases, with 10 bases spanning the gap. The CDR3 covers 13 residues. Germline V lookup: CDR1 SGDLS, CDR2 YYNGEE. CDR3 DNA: TGTGCCAGCAGCGCAGGGAGGGCTGAAAAACTGTTTTTT. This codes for CASSAGRAEKLFF.

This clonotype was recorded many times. DNA for the CDR3: TGTGCCAGCAGCTTAAAAGTACAACTAGCGGGGGGCCCACTTAACACCGGGGAGCTGTTTTTT. Protein product: CASSLKVQLAGGPLNTGELFF. The chain uses TRBV11-1 and TRBJ2-2, with 12 bases identical to TRBD2. The CDR3 has 21 residues. Germline V gives CDR1 SGHAT, CDR2 FQDESV (reference sequence). V was pared by 2 bases and J by 2 bases, with 15 bases of the junction left unmatched.

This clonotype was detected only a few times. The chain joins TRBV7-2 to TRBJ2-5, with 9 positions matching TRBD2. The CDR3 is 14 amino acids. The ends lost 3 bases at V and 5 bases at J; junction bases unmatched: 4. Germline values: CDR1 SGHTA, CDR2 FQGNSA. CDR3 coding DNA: TGTGCCAGCAGCTTCAGGACTAGCGTGGAGACCCAGTACTTC. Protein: CASSFRTSVETQYF.

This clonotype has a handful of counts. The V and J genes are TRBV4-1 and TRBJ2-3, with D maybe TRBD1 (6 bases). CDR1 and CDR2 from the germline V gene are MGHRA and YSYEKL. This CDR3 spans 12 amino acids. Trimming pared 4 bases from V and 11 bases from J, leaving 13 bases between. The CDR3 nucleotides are TGCGCCAGCAGCCCCGGCCCGGACAGGCAGTATTTT. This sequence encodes CASSPGPDRQYF.

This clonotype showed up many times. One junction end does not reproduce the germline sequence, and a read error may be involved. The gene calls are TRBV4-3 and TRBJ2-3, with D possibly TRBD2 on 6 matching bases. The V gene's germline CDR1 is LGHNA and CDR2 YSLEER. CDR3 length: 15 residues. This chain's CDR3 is CASSQTNQRLDPQYF. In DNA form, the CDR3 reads TGCGCCAGCAGCCAAACCAATCAAAGACTAGATCCGCAGTATTTT.